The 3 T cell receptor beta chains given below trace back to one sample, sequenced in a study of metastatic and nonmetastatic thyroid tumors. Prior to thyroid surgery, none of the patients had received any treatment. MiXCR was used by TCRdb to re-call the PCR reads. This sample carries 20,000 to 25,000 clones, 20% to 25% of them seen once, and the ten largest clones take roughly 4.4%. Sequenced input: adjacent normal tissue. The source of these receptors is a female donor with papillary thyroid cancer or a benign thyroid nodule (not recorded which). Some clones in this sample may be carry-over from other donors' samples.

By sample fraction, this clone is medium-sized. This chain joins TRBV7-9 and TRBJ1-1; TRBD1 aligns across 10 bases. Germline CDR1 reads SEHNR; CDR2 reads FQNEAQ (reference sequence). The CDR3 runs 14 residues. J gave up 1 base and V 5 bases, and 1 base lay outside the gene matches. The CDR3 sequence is CASSGQGENTEAFF. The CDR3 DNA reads TGTGCCAGCAGCGGACAGGGGGAGAACACTGAAGCTTTCTTT.

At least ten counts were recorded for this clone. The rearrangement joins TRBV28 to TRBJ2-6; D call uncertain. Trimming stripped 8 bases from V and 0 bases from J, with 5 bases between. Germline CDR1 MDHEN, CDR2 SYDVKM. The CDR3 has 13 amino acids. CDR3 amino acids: CASQFSGANVLTF. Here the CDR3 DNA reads TGTGCCAGCCAGTTCTCTGGGGCCAACGTCCTGACTTTC.

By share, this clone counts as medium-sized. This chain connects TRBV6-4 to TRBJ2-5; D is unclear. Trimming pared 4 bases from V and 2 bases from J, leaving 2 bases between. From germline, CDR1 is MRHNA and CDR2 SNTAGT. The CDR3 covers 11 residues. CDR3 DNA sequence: TGTGCCAGCAGTGTTCAAGAGACCCAGTACTTC. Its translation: CASSVQETQYF.